These 27 T cell receptor beta chains share one sample of origin, sequenced in a study of CD8+ T cells in alopecia areata. RNA extraction was followed by reverse transcription into cDNA, which acted as the sequencing template. Only in-frame clones appear in the TCRdb table, and some are missing; sequencing was by immunoSEQ multiplex PCR. The profile shows about 110,000 clones, approximately 60% of them singletons. Sequenced input: CD8+ T cells sorted from blood. These receptors all stem from a human donor in good health.

The chain combines TRBV13 with TRBJ2-2; no firm D call. The CDR3 is 13 amino acids. The germline gives CDR1 PRHDT, CDR2 FYEKMQ (reference sequence). Trimming shortened V by 2 bases and J by 6 bases, and 7 bases separated the two germline ends. CDR3 in amino acids: CASSLRGSGELFF. The CDR3 DNA sequence: TGTGCCAGCAGCTTACGAGGTTCCGGGGAGCTGTTTTTT.

The chain uses TRBV30 and TRBJ2-7; 8 bases are a match to TRBD2. The V gene end was trimmed by 2 bases and the J gene end by 2 bases; junction bases not matched to a gene: 14. CDR3 length equals 17 residues. CDR1 is GTSNPN and CDR2 is SVGIG in the germline V gene (reference sequence). In DNA form, the CDR3 reads TGTGCCTGGAGTCATGAGCGGGGGTTCCTCCGGGCCTACGAGCAGTACTTC. It codes for CAWSHERGFLRAYEQYF.

The chain recombines TRBV7-6 with TRBJ2-1; 10 bases are shared with TRBD1. There are 16 residues in the CDR3. J was trimmed by 6 bases and V by 4 bases; bases with no gene match: 9. The germline gives CDR1 SGHVS, CDR2 FNYEAQ. The CDR3 spells CASSSWTGGLRNEQFF. The CDR3 DNA sequence: TGTGCCAGCAGCTCCTGGACAGGGGGACTACGCAATGAGCAGTTCTTC.

In the case of this clone: Other DNA sequences in the sample encode the same CDR3. The V gene is TRBV30, the J gene TRBJ2-6; D is ambiguous. V lost 3 bases and J lost 4, with 10 bases in between. The CDR3 covers 14 residues. The germline gives CDR1 GTSNPN, CDR2 SVGIG (reference sequence). The CDR3 DNA follows: TGTGCCTGGAGCCCGGGCTCGGGGGCCAACGTCCTGACTTTC. Residues: CAWSPGSGANVLTF.

The chain joins TRBV4-1 to TRBJ1-2; D not certain. The CDR3 has 15 amino acids. CDR1 and CDR2 from the germline V gene are MGHRA and YSYEKL. V dropped 5 bases and J dropped 2 bases, with 15 bases sitting between them. CDR3 amino acids: CASSFQHGPNYGYTF. In DNA form, the CDR3 reads TGCGCCAGCAGCTTTCAACACGGCCCGAACTATGGCTACACCTTC.

V is TRBV4-2 and J is TRBJ2-5; no clear D. This CDR3 contains 15 residues. The germline CDR1 and CDR2 sequences are LGHNA and YNFKEQ. With 0 bases removed from V and 1 base from J, the gap between germline ends came to 9 bases. The CDR3 here is CASSQEMSIQETQYF. The CDR3 DNA reads as TGTGCCAGCAGCCAAGAGATGAGTATCCAAGAGACCCAGTACTTC.

The sample holds a few counts of this clone. This chain uses TRBV2 with TRBJ2-5, with D maybe TRBD2 (6 bases). V lost 3 bases and J 5 bases, leaving 13 bases between the germline ends. CDR3 length: 14 amino acids. The germline gives CDR1 SNHLY, CDR2 FYNNEI. The CDR3 loop reads CASSETSIWETQYF. In nucleotides, the CDR3 is TGTGCCAGCAGTGAGACTAGTATCTGGGAGACCCAGTACTTC.

The V call is TRBV6-1, the J call TRBJ2-7; D uncertain. CDR1 is MNHNS, CDR2 SASEGT, per germline. The CDR3 consists of 11 residues. The V end was cut by 8 bases, the J end by 0 bases, with 5 bases between. DNA for the CDR3: TGTGCCAGCGGCCGCTCCTACGAGCAGTACTTC. Translated, it gives CASGRSYEQYF.

This clone was picked up a small number of times. The rearrangement joins TRBV14 to TRBJ2-1, with TRBD1 identical over 7 bases. Germline CDR1 and CDR2: SGHDN and FVKESK. Trimming at V came to 6 bases and at J to 3 bases, leaving 17 bases not matched to a gene. This CDR3 has 18 amino acids. CDR3 residues: CASSVKDHGDRFYNEQFF. The CDR3 coding sequence is TGTGCCAGCAGTGTAAAGGATCATGGGGACAGATTCTACAATGAGCAGTTCTTC.

As regards this clone: One junction end disagrees with the germline gene, perhaps due to a read error. V is TRBV13 and J is TRBJ2-2; D is ambiguous. The CDR3 is 15 residues long. Germline CDR1 reads PRHDT; CDR2 reads FYEKMQ (reference sequence). CDR3 bases: TGTGCCAGCAGCCTAGGGTACGCGAACACCGGGGAGCTGTTTTTT. Translation: CASSLGYANTGELFF.

This chain links TRBV6-1 with TRBJ2-1; no clear D gene. This CDR3 is 10 amino acids long. Trimming pared 8 bases from V and 5 bases from J, leaving 4 bases between. Germline V CDR1 and CDR2: MNHNS, SASEGT. CDR3 DNA: TGTGCCAGCGGGCACAATGAGCAGTTCTTC. The encoded protein is CASGHNEQFF.

The chain has TRBV10-3 and TRBJ2-7, with 13 bases lining up with TRBD2. Trimming at V came to 0 bases and at J to 7 bases, leaving 15 bases not matched to a gene. The CDR3 is 19 amino acids. The germline CDR1 and CDR2 sequences are ENHRY and SYGVKD. CDR3 bases: TGTGCCATCAGTGAGTCCTGGGGTGGACTAGCGGGGGAAATAAATGAGCAGTACTTC. It translates to CAISESWGGLAGEINEQYF.

The rearrangement uses TRBV6-6 and TRBJ1-2, with D tentatively TRBD1 (5 bases). V lost 4 bases to trimming and J lost 6 bases, with 9 bases between them. The CDR3 spans 12 residues. Germline V gives CDR1 MNHNY, CDR2 SVGAGI (reference sequence). The CDR3 nucleotides read TGTGCCAGCAGTTTCGGGGGGAATGGCTACACCTTC. Translating gives CASSFGGNGYTF.

The J gene is TRBJ1-1, the V gene TRBV27; D unresolved. Trimming pared 6 bases from V and 1 base from J, leaving 15 bases between. Germline CDR1 MNHEY, CDR2 SMNVEV (reference sequence). The CDR3 totals 15 residues. As DNA, the CDR3 is TGTGCCAGCAGCCTCATTGGAGGGTCGAACACTGAAGCTTTCTTT. Residues: CASSLIGGSNTEAFF.

The V and J genes are TRBV7-9 and TRBJ1-2, with a possible D match to TRBD1 (6 bases). Trimming took 9 bases from V and 5 from J, leaving 16 bases between them. This CDR3 is 13 amino acids long. In germline, CDR1 is SEHNR, CDR2 FQNEAQ (reference sequence). The CDR3 loop is CASSSGTPYGYTF. The DNA for the CDR3 is TGTGCCAGTTCCTCTGGGACACCGTATGGCTACACCTTC.

The chain combines TRBV30 with TRBJ1-1, with D possibly matching TRBD1 (5 bases). The V end was cut by 6 bases, the J end by 1 base, with 9 bases between. Germline loops: CDR1 GTSNPN, CDR2 SVGIG (reference sequence). The CDR3 sequence is 12 residues long. The CDR3 protein is CACTTGNTEAFF. The CDR3 bases are TGTGCCTGTACTACAGGGAACACTGAAGCTTTCTTT.

This clone was picked up a small number of times. V and J are TRBV29-1 and TRBJ2-5; D gene ambiguous. In germline, CDR1 is SQVTM, CDR2 ANQGSEA. There are 11 residues in the CDR3. Trimming shortened V by 5 bases and J by 2 bases, and 6 bases separated the two germline ends. CDR3 nucleotide sequence: TGCAGCGTTCTCCCGCAAGAGACCCAGTACTTC. This codes for CSVLPQETQYF.

The J gene is TRBJ2-1, the V gene TRBV4-1; a possible D gene is TRBD2 (6 bases). From germline, CDR1 is MGHRA and CDR2 YSYEKL. The ends were cut back, 0 bases at V and 3 bases at J, with 15 bases in the middle. The CDR3 sequence is 17 residues long. In nucleotides, the CDR3 is TGCGCCAGCAGCCAAGATCGTGCGAGCGGGTACTACAATGAGCAGTTCTTC. Translating gives CASSQDRASGYYNEQFF.

This chain links TRBV7-9 with TRBJ1-1, with no clear D. The CDR3 runs 14 residues. The V gene's germline CDR1 is SEHNR and CDR2 FQNEAQ (reference sequence). Trimming pared 1 base from V and 10 bases from J, leaving 16 bases between. Here the CDR3 DNA reads TGTGCCAGCAGCTTAGGGGCCCGGATTAGGGCAGCTTTCTTT. As protein: CASSLGARIRAAFF.

This sequence joins TRBV6-5 and TRBJ1-6, with 9 bases that match TRBD1. Germline lookup yields CDR1 MNHEY and CDR2 SVGAGI. This CDR3 spans 14 amino acids. The junction had 1 base not matched to a gene; V was cut back by 4 bases and J by 6 bases. CDR3 DNA: TGTGCCAGCAGTTGGGACAGGGCTAATTCACCCCTCCACTTT. It translates to CASSWDRANSPLHF.

The CDR3 DNA follows: TGTGCCAGTAGTCTCCGGACAACTAGCACAGATACGCAGTATTTT. Protein product: CASSLRTTSTDTQYF. V and J are TRBV19 and TRBJ2-3, with D maybe TRBD1 (5 bases). V was pared by 5 bases and J by 0 bases, with 12 bases between. Germline V gene data show CDR1 as LNHDA and CDR2 as SQIVND (reference sequence). The CDR3 totals 15 residues.

The V gene is TRBV28, the J gene TRBJ2-7; 9 bases map to TRBD2. The CDR3 consists of 15 residues. Germline V CDR1 and CDR2: MDHEN, SYDVKM. The trim removed 6 bases at V and 7 bases at J, leaving 13 bases unmatched. Here the CDR3 DNA reads TGTGCCAGCAGAAGAACAGCGGGGGGCCGTAGGGAGCAGTACTTC. As protein: CASRRTAGGRREQYF.

V and J are TRBV30 and TRBJ2-3, with 7 bases that match TRBD2. CDR1 is GTSNPN and CDR2 is SVGIG in the germline V gene (reference sequence). This CDR3 is built from 13 residues. The trim removed 5 bases at V and 3 bases at J, leaving 5 bases unmatched. This chain's CDR3 is CAWAGEKTDTQYF. For the CDR3, the DNA is TGTGCCTGGGCGGGGGAAAAAACAGATACGCAGTATTTT. Looking up the rest from reference TRBV30 and TRBJ2-3 gives the full variable domain: SQTIHQWPATLVQPVGSPLSLECTVEGTSNPNLYWYRQAAGRGLQLLFYSVGIGQISSEVPQNLSASRPQDRQFILSSKKLLLSDSGFYLCAWAGEKTDTQYFGPGTRLTVL.

This chain links TRBV5-1 with TRBJ2-6, with TRBD1 matching over 7 bases. The CDR3 covers 18 residues. Trimming cost V 7 bases and J 0 bases; bases outside gene matches: 13. Looked up from germline, CDR1 is SGHRS and CDR2 is YFSETQ. This CDR3 reads CASELEPGQHSGANVLTF. The CDR3 bases are TGCGCCAGCGAACTAGAACCGGGACAGCACTCTGGGGCCAACGTCCTGACTTTC. Drawing the rest from reference TRBV5-1 and TRBJ2-6, the complete variable domain is KAGVTQTPRYLIKTRGQQVTLSCSPISGHRSVSWYQQTPGQGLQFLFEYFSETQRNKGNFPGRFSGRQFSNSRSEMNVSTLELGDSALYLCASELEPGQHSGANVLTFGAGSRLTVL.

This clone was counted a few times. A far larger clone is one base from this, pointing to a likely read error. The chain couples TRBV5-1 to TRBJ1-2; D ambiguous. V lost 0 bases and J 4 bases, leaving 7 bases between the germline ends. This CDR3 has 13 residues. Per germline, CDR1 SGHRS and CDR2 YFSETQ. The CDR3 is CASSLAGVYGYTF. For the CDR3, the DNA is TGCGCCAGCAGCTTGGCCGGAGTCTATGGCTACACCTTC.

The count of this clone is one. This rearrangement joins TRBV29-1 to TRBJ2-7, with D hard to call. The CDR3 length is 11 residues. CDR1 and CDR2 (germline): SQVTM, ANQGSEA. Trimming took off 1 base at V and 7 bases at J, with 8 bases between the two ends. CDR3 nucleotides: TGCAGCGTTGAAGGCTGGGGAGAGCAGTACTTC. This gives the protein CSVEGWGEQYF.

J is TRBJ2-7 and V is TRBV19; perhaps TRBD1 as D (6 bases). Germline V gene lookup returns CDR1 LNHDA and CDR2 SQIVND (reference sequence). The CDR3 covers 13 residues. Between the trimmed V and J ends, which lost 6 bases and 5 bases, there was a span of 14 bases. CDR3: CASSPFRGDEQYF. CDR3 nucleotide sequence: TGTGCCAGTAGCCCCTTCAGGGGCGACGAGCAGTACTTC.